This T cell receptor beta chain derives from a study of CD8 T cells in Susac syndrome. Random hexamers were used to reverse transcribe the RNA input (0.5 to 1 ug). It was immunoSEQ multiplex PCR that amplified TCR beta CDR3 across 54 Vbeta and 13 Jbeta. TCRdb ran MiXCR on the immunoSEQ multiplex PCR reads and lists one entry per CDR3 protein. The profile shows about 300,000 distinct CDR3 sequences, around 89% of them singletons. CD8+ and CD4+ T cells from blood underwent TCR beta sequencing. V lost 3 bases, J lost 3 bases, and 11 bases stayed unmatched. This CDR3 region has 17 residues. Germline V lookup: CDR1 DFQATT, CDR2 SNEGSKA (reference sequence).

Input material: CD8+ T cells from PBMCs. V and J are TRBV20-1 and TRBJ2-5, with 12 bases lining up with TRBD2. This receptor was taken from a human donor with multiple sclerosis. The CDR3 DNA reads TGCAGTGCTAGTGGTCGGCTAGCGGGGGGGCCGGAAGAGACCCAGTACTTC. It is translated as CSASGRLAGGPEETQYF.